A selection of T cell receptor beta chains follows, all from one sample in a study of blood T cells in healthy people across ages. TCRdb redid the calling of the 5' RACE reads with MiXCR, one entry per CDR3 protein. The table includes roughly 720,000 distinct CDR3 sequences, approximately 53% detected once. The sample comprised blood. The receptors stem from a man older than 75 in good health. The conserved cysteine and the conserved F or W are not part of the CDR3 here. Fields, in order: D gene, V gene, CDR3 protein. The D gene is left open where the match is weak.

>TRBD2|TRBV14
ASSQEWVLAGFHEQF
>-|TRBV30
AWSKQPWAVGYT
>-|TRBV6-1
ASTPRNRGGYT
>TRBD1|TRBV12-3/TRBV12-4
ASSLGQTMNTEAF
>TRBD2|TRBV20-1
SARALAGVQETQY
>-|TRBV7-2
AGSPARVYGYT
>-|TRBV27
ASAFIAGELF
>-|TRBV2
ASGSQGGKETQY
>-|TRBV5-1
ASSQGGGTYNEQF
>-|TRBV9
ASSARENTGELF
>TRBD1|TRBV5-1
ASSLGTGTGANEQF
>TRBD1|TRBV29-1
SVESVQAGGPGYT
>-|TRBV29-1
SVEVGAYGYT
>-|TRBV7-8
AGSLVMDWETQY
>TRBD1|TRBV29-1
SVPVSSTGGSNTEAF
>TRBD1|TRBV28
ASLTVGTGLYEQY
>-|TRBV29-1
SVDIGNIQY
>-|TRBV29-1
SVGGFQETQY
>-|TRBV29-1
SVGISNQPQH
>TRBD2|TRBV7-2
ASSLGTSATYEQF
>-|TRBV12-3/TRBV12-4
ASQRTDQPQH
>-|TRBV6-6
ASTPGTARNGYT
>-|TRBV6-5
ACALDPNYGYT
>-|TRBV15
ATSSWDTSRGNEQF
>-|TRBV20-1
SARRGVLSYNEQF